The TCR beta chain described here comes from a study of blood T cell repertoires in COVID-19. The wider study: T cells, B-cell-depleted T cells, or PBMCs supplied cDNA or gDNA.

Participants were aged about 18 to 90 years from about two dozen US areas. Assay used: immunoSEQ multiplex PCR; TCRdb lists only in-frame clones, some missing. The sample holds about 280,000 clones, around 91% seen once. The CDR3 runs 16 residues. V was clipped by 5 bases and J by 5 bases; unmatched bases: 9. Germline loops: CDR1 MRHNA, CDR2 SNTAGT. The sequence came from a woman aged 18 to 35 with acute COVID-19. The sample consisted of PBMCs or T cells enriched from blood (not recorded which). The chain uses TRBV6-4 and TRBJ2-3; 11 bases match TRBD2. The chain's CDR3 is CASSKYSGRAQDTQYF. Written as DNA, the CDR3 is TGTGCCAGCAGTAAATATAGCGGGAGGGCCCAAGATACGCAGTATTTT.